What follows are 7 T cell receptor beta chains derived from one specimen sequenced in a study of T cells after yellow fever vaccination. TCRdb reprocessed the 5' RACE reads with MiXCR, giving one entry per CDR3 protein. Seen here are some 500,000 distinct CDR3 sequences, roughly 14% observed once, and the top ten hold about 14%. The source was PBMCs, collected on the day of the yellow fever booster vaccination. The receptors were gathered from a man aged 25-45 years who received the YFV17D yellow fever vaccine.

This clonotype was observed a few times. The rearrangement links TRBV12-3 or TRBV12-4 to TRBJ2-2; D uncertain. The CDR3 covers 13 residues. Trimming cost V 6 bases and J 8 bases, with 13 bases left between them. CDR3 amino acids: CASSLILGGELFF. Here the CDR3 DNA reads TGTGCCAGCAGCTTAATTTTGGGTGGGGAGCTGTTTTTT.

This clonotype was detected only a few times. This chain connects TRBV20-1 to TRBJ1-2; D call uncertain. Looked up from germline, CDR1 is DFQATT and CDR2 is SNEGSKA (reference sequence). The V end was cut by 0 bases, the J end by 0 bases, with 2 bases between. There are 12 residues in the CDR3. The CDR3 spells CSARDPNYGYTF. The CDR3 coding sequence is TGCAGTGCTAGAGATCCTAACTATGGCTACACCTTC.

This clonotype has a handful of counts. The J gene is TRBJ1-6, the V gene TRBV6-5; 7 positions agree with TRBD1. The germline gives CDR1 MNHEY, CDR2 SVGAGI. V lost 0 bases, J lost 9 bases, and 17 bases stayed unmatched. The CDR3 has 19 amino acids. CDR3 coding DNA: TGTGCCAGCAGTTACTCGGGACAGTCTACCCGCTTAAGTAGTTCACCCCTCCACTTT. As protein: CASSYSGQSTRLSSSPLHF.

This clonotype was observed a handful of times. The chain uses TRBV6-2 or TRBV6-3 and TRBJ2-2; 9 nucleotides agree with TRBD1. The J segment lost 7 bases and the V segment lost 6 bases, leaving 6 bases of the junction unmatched. The CDR3 sequence is 14 residues long. The V gene's germline CDR1 is MNHEY and CDR2 SVGEGT. CDR3 sequence reads: CASRGQGLGGELFF. The CDR3 DNA reads TGTGCCAGCAGGGGACAGGGTCTGGGCGGGGAGCTGTTTTTT.

This clonotype came up a few times. The chain recombines TRBV7-7 with TRBJ2-5; TRBD2 might be the D (5 bases). Trimming removed 5 bases from V and 3 bases from J, with 10 bases in between. The length of the CDR3 is 13 residues. The germline V gene encodes CDR1 SSHAT and CDR2 FNYEAQ (reference sequence). This CDR3 reads CASSGSVKETQYF. Here the CDR3 DNA reads TGTGCCAGCAGCGGTAGCGTTAAAGAGACCCAGTACTTC.

This clonotype occurred a few times. The chain couples TRBV3-1 to TRBJ2-1; D may be TRBD1 or TRBD2 (5 bases each). CDR1 LGHDT and CDR2 YNNKEL come from the germline V gene (reference sequence). V gave up 5 bases and J gave up 6 bases, with 11 bases separating them. This CDR3 is 13 amino acids long. CDR3 nucleotide sequence: TGTGCCAGCAGCTTTCGGGACCCCAATGAGCAGTTCTTC. Protein: CASSFRDPNEQFF.

A few counts support this clonotype. The rearrangement links TRBV30 to TRBJ1-5; D possibly corresponds to TRBD1 (5 bases). V lost 3 bases and J 2 bases, leaving 14 bases between the germline ends. Germline V gene lookup returns CDR1 GTSNPN and CDR2 SVGIG (reference sequence). The CDR3 totals 15 residues. Written as DNA, the CDR3 is TGTGCCTGGAGCGCCGGAACAGGAGGCAATCAGCCCCAGCATTTT. Its protein is CAWSAGTGGNQPQHF.